What follows are 4 T cell receptor beta chains derived from one specimen sequenced in a study of blood T cells in healthy people across ages. A sample-barcoded 5' primer and a J-beta primer mix were used in a second PCR of roughly 6 to 12 cycles. TCRdb called the 5' RACE reads again in MiXCR, with one record for every CDR3 protein. This sample yields about 1.4 million distinct CDR3 sequences, of which 45% to 70% are seen a single time; roughly 6.3% belongs to the top ten. What was sequenced was blood. All receptors derive from a man aged 18 to 30 in good health.

This clonotype was counted once. The rearrangement links TRBV12-5 to TRBJ1-1; D is undetermined. CDR1 and CDR2 from the germline V gene are LGHNT and FRNRAP. The length of the CDR3 is 11 residues. Trimming cost V 1 base and J 6 bases, with 3 bases left between them. Written as DNA, the CDR3 is TGTGCTAGTGGTTTGGCGCCTGAAGCTTTCTTT. Amino acid sequence: CASGLAPEAFF. Using reference TRBV12-5 and TRBJ1-1 for the parts outside the CDR3, the full variable domain is DARVTQTPRHKVTEMGQEVTMRCQPILGHNTVFWYRQTMMQGLELLAYFRNRAPLDDSGMPKDRFSAEMPDATLATLKIQPSEPRDSAVYFCASGLAPEAFFGQGTRLTVV.

This chain connects TRBV3-1 to TRBJ1-1; TRBD1 might be the D (5 bases). CDR1 and CDR2 (germline): LGHDT, YNNKEL (reference sequence). V dropped 2 bases and J dropped 0 bases, with 10 bases sitting between them. This CDR3 is built from 15 residues. CDR3 DNA: TGTGCCAGCAGCCAATGGGACGTTATGAACACTGAAGCTTTCTTT. Its translation is CASSQWDVMNTEAFF.

The V call is TRBV28, the J call TRBJ2-5, with D possibly matching TRBD2 (5 bases). The DNA end is a closer match to TRBJ2-7, so the J assignment may be wrong. CDR3 length equals 13 residues. From germline, CDR1 is MDHEN and CDR2 SYDVKM. CDR3 loop: CASSSEDRGEQYF. The CDR3 coding sequence is TGTGCCAGCAGTTCTGAGGACCGGGGCGAGCAGTACTTC.

J is TRBJ2-7 and V is TRBV28; no firm D call. Trimming took off 5 bases at V and 1 base at J, with 21 bases between the two ends. Looked up from germline, CDR1 is MDHEN and CDR2 is SYDVKM. This CDR3 is built from 17 residues. The CDR3 here is CASSPNPRQGRSYEQYF. The CDR3 DNA follows: TGTGCCAGCAGTCCTAACCCGAGACAAGGAAGGTCCTACGAGCAGTACTTC.